What follows are 14 T cell receptor beta chains derived from one specimen sequenced in a study of Graves' ophthalmopathy and Graves' hyperthyroidism. Using RNA transcripts, the TCR beta CDR3 regions were amplified. Second-round multiplex PCR followed a first-round RT-PCR using HTBI primers. TCRdb analysed the multiplex PCR reads with MiXCR anew, one entry per CDR3 protein. The sample shows about 210,000 distinct CDR3 sequences, 29% of them seen only once. The specimen was peripheral blood. These receptors were taken from a middle-aged man with Graves' ophthalmopathy.

At least ten counts were recorded for this clonotype. The rearrangement uses TRBV5-1 and TRBJ2-2, with D unclear. The CDR3 is 15 amino acids. Germline values: CDR1 SGHRS, CDR2 YFSETQ. The V end was cut by 1 base, the J end by 0 bases, with 7 bases between. DNA of the CDR3: TGCGCCAGCAGCTTGATGCGGTCGAACACCGGGGAGCTGTTTTTT. It is translated as CASSLMRSNTGELFF. Full variable domain (missing parts from reference TRBV5-1 and TRBJ2-2): KAGVTQTPRYLIKTRGQQVTLSCSPISGHRSVSWYQQTPGQGLQFLFEYFSETQRNKGNFPGRFSGRQFSNSRSEMNVSTLELGDSALYLCASSLMRSNTGELFFGEGSRLTVL.

This clonotype has at least ten counts. The gene calls are TRBV25-1 and TRBJ2-2, with D perhaps assigned TRBD1 or TRBD2 (5 bases each). With 3 bases removed from V and 6 bases from J, the gap between germline ends came to 11 bases. Germline V gene data show CDR1 as MGHDK and CDR2 as SYGVNS. The CDR3 has 14 amino acids. The CDR3 region is CASSDTLGAGELFF. In DNA, the CDR3 is TGTGCCAGCAGTGATACCCTGGGGGCCGGGGAGCTGTTTTTT.

Many counts were recorded for this clonotype. J is TRBJ1-1 and V is TRBV12-3 or TRBV12-4, with D perhaps matching TRBD1 (6 bases). Trimming shortened V by 1 base and J by 0 bases, and 9 bases separated the two germline ends. The CDR3 consists of 15 residues. The CDR3 DNA reads as TGTGCCAGCAGTTTAGGTGGACAGATGAACACTGAAGCTTTCTTT. This translates into CASSLGGQMNTEAFF.

This clonotype appeared many times. The rearrangement uses TRBV7-2 and TRBJ2-7; 10 bases align to TRBD1. CDR1 is SGHTA and CDR2 is FQGNSA in the germline V gene. Trimming at V came to 5 bases and at J to 3 bases, leaving 7 bases not matched to a gene. CDR3 length: 15 amino acids. CDR3 sequence: CASSRAGQGIYEQYF. As DNA, the CDR3 is TGTGCCAGCAGCCGAGCGGGACAGGGGATCTACGAGCAGTACTTC.

This clonotype occurred many times. This chain links TRBV28 with TRBJ2-7; TRBD1 agrees at 7 bases. V was pared by 3 bases and J by 3 bases, with 5 bases of the junction left unmatched. The CDR3 has 14 residues. From germline, CDR1 is MDHEN and CDR2 SYDVKM. The CDR3 DNA reads as TGTGCCAGCAGTTTCCTGGGACAGAACTACGAGCAGTACTTC. Residues: CASSFLGQNYEQYF. Combining the CDR3 with reference TRBV28 and TRBJ2-7 gives the whole variable domain DVKVTQSSRYLVKRTGEKVFLECVQDMDHENMFWYRQDPGLGLRLIYFSYDVKMKEKGDIPEGYSVSREKKERFSLILESASTNQTSMYLCASSFLGQNYEQYFGPGTRLTVT.

At least ten counts were recorded for this clonotype. The CDR3 sequence: CASSYLGREQYF. The CDR3 DNA is TGTGCCAGCAGTTACTTAGGGCGAGAGCAGTACTTC. This chain joins TRBV6-2 or TRBV6-3 and TRBJ2-7; no reliable D call. This CDR3 region has 12 residues. CDR1 is MNHEY, CDR2 SVGEGT, per germline. Between the trimmed V and J ends, which lost 1 base and 7 bases, there was a span of 8 bases.

The chain joins TRBV6-2 or TRBV6-3 to TRBJ1-2; D not resolved. The CDR3 totals 14 residues. Germline V gene lookup returns CDR1 MNHEY and CDR2 SVGEGT. Deletions cut 5 bases from V and 8 bases from J, with 18 bases between. The CDR3 bases are TGTGCCAGCAGTCTCCCCGGGATCCACGCCGGCTACACCTTC. Protein sequence: CASSLPGIHAGYTF.

This clonotype was counted ten times or more. V and J are TRBV5-1 and TRBJ2-7; possibly TRBD2 for D (6 bases). V lost 7 bases and J lost 6, with 17 bases in between. The V gene's germline CDR1 is SGHRS and CDR2 YFSETQ. The CDR3 has 13 residues. Written as DNA, the CDR3 is TGCGCCAGCGCGACTAGAGACCGGAGCGAGCAGTACTTC. Residues: CASATRDRSEQYF.

This clonotype was observed at least ten times. The rearrangement uses TRBV3-1 and TRBJ1-1; D ambiguous. The CDR3 consists of 14 residues. V was clipped by 1 base and J by 3 bases, with 9 bases between them. Germline CDR1 reads LGHDT; CDR2 reads YNNKEL (reference sequence). The CDR3 spells CASSQGGGDTEAFF. The CDR3 DNA reads as TGTGCCAGCAGCCAAGGGGGTGGGGACACTGAAGCTTTCTTT.

The table lists this clonotype with many counts. The chain has TRBV11-2 and TRBJ2-7; no firm D call. CDR3 size: 15 residues. Between the trimmed V and J ends, which lost 5 bases and 2 bases, there was a span of 16 bases. CDR1 and CDR2 from the germline V gene are SGHAT and FQNNGV. The CDR3 DNA sequence: TGTGCCAGCAGCGACCGGAGTAAGACCCCCTACGAGCAGTACTTC. It translates to CASSDRSKTPYEQYF.

At least ten counts were recorded for this clonotype. DNA for the CDR3: TGTGCCAGCAGTGGGGGGACTCCAACCGGGGAGCTGTTTTTT. Residues: CASSGGTPTGELFF. The rearrangement uses TRBV2 and TRBJ2-2; maybe TRBD2 (6 bases). Germline V lookup: CDR1 SNHLY, CDR2 FYNNEI. The CDR3 extends over 14 amino acids. The V end was cut by 4 bases, the J end by 5 bases, with 11 bases between.

The chain combines TRBV28 with TRBJ1-2; 11 nucleotides align to TRBD1. CDR3 length: 15 amino acids. V gave up 6 bases and J gave up 6 bases; unmatched junction bases: 9. Germline V gene sequence: CDR1 MDHEN, CDR2 SYDVKM. The CDR3, as DNA: TGTGCCAGCAGCCGAGGACAGGGGGCGAGGCATGGCTACACCTTC. It is translated as CASSRGQGARHGYTF.

This clonotype showed up many times. CDR3 amino acids: CASTMTGDHPSYEQYF. The CDR3 coding sequence is TGCGCCAGCACCATGACAGGGGACCACCCTTCCTACGAGCAGTACTTC. This chain joins TRBV5-1 and TRBJ2-7; 8 nucleotides agree with TRBD1. The J segment lost 1 base and the V segment lost 6 bases, leaving 12 bases of the junction unmatched. The germline V gene encodes CDR1 SGHRS and CDR2 YFSETQ. The CDR3 runs to 16 residues.

The sample holds many counts of this clonotype. The gene calls are TRBV18 and TRBJ2-7; D is possibly TRBD2 (5 bases). This CDR3 contains 13 residues. The germline gives CDR1 KGHSH, CDR2 LQKENI. V shed 4 bases and J shed 6 bases, with 13 bases lying between them. The CDR3: CASSLDWAAEQYF. In DNA, the CDR3 is TGTGCCAGCTCACTGGACTGGGCGGCCGAGCAGTACTTC.